The clone carrying this T cell receptor (beta chain) was counted a few times. Time point in this sample: before trial treatment. Nivolumab, ipilimumab, aspirin, low-dose cyclophosphamide and low-dose radiotherapy were given to donors. This CDR3 is built from 16 residues. Trimming removed 5 bases from V and 8 bases from J; junction bases left unmatched: 13. Germline CDR1 MNHNS, CDR2 SASEGT. Gene-specific TRAV and TRBV primers were used for first-strand cDNA, covering alpha and beta chains. TCR amplification involved about 20 PCR cycles with a constant-region primer and V-primer adapter. TCRdb processed the reads anew with MiXCR; each CDR3 protein has one entry. The data hold 60,000 to 90,000 distinct CDR3 sequences, with more than 25% observed a single time. These data come from a study of low-dose radiotherapy and immunotherapy resistance in tumors. Study information: Every 2 weeks, cohort 1 got 0.5 Gy, reaching 6.5 Gy to the planning target volume. Each patient was administered nivolumab intravenously at 240 mg, which was a flat dose, every two weeks, along with intravenous ipilimumab at 1 mg/kg every six weeks. Aspirin was taken orally by patients at 300 mg daily for four cycles from cycle 1 day 1.

The clonotype originates from a female donor with ovarian cancer. The gene calls are TRBV6-1 and TRBJ1-4; 8 bases line up with TRBD1. The sequences come from PBMCs, collected before treatment. The DNA of the CDR3 is TGTGCCAGCAGTTCGACTACAGGGGGGGTTCGAGAAAAACTGTTTTTT. It specifies CASSSTTGGVREKLFF.